The 4 T cell receptor beta chains below come from one sample, sequenced in a study of blood T cell repertoires in COVID-19. The assay was immunoSEQ multiplex PCR, and TCRdb's table has in-frame clones only and misses some. This table has 35,000 to 50,000 clones, about 86% appearing once. The material sequenced was peripheral blood. The source is a man in his 70s with acute or convalescent COVID-19.

The chain has TRBV5-1 and TRBJ2-7; 7 nucleotides line up with TRBD2. This CDR3 has 14 residues. The V gene end was trimmed by 5 bases and the J gene end by 0 bases; junction bases not matched to a gene: 5. The germline V gene encodes CDR1 SGHRS and CDR2 YFSETQ. The CDR3 region is CASRREGVSYEQYF. The CDR3 DNA sequence: TGCGCCAGCAGGAGGGAGGGCGTCTCCTACGAGCAGTACTTC.

This clone was counted between two and nine times. This chain connects TRBV11-2 to TRBJ1-4; no clear D gene. Trimming left V 5 bases short and J 13 bases short, with 20 bases between. CDR3 length: 14 amino acids. The V gene's germline CDR1 is SGHAT and CDR2 FQNNGV. DNA for the CDR3: TGTGCCAGCAGCCCTCGGACGGCGTGGGGAGGACTGTTTTTT. It specifies CASSPRTAWGGLFF. The whole variable domain, filled in from reference TRBV11-2 and TRBJ1-4, reads EAGVAQSPRYKIIEKRQSVAFWCNPISGHATLYWYQQILGQGPKLLIQFQNNGVVDDSQLPKDRFSAERLKGVDSTLKIQPAKLEDSAVYLCASSPRTAWGGLFFGSGTQLSVL.

The V gene is TRBV5-5, the J gene TRBJ1-4; D perhaps matches TRBD1 (6 bases). The germline V gene encodes CDR1 SGHKS and CDR2 YYEKEE (reference sequence). The CDR3 contains 13 residues. The V end was cut by 4 bases, the J end by 8 bases, with 12 bases between. The CDR3 region is CASSGDILEKLFF. The DNA of the CDR3 is TGTGCCAGCAGCGGGGACATTTTGGAAAAACTGTTTTTT.

The chain is built from TRBV5-4 and TRBJ2-4; possible D gene TRBD1, 5 bases. The CDR3 is 13 residues long. Trimming stripped 3 bases from V and 6 bases from J, with 10 bases between. CDR1 and CDR2 from the germline V gene are SGHNT and YYREEE (reference sequence). The CDR3 DNA reads TGTGCCAGCAGCTCAGGGTCCGGAAACATTCAGTACTTC. The encoded protein is CASSSGSGNIQYF. The full variable domain, in which reference TRBV5-4 and TRBJ2-4 provide the parts outside the CDR3, is ETGVTQSPTHLIKTRGQQVTLRCSSQSGHNTVSWYQQALGQGPQFIFQYYREEENGRGNFPPRFSGLQFPNYSSELNVNALELDDSALYLCASSSGSGNIQYFGAGTRLSVL.